This paragraph reports one TCR beta chain. These data originate in a study of memory CD4+ T cells and cytomegalovirus serostatus. Clones were sequenced by immunoSEQ multiplex PCR, and TCRdb holds only the in-frame ones, with some missing. The sample includes 50,000 to 60,000 clones, around 80% seen only once; the top ten take approximately 1.9%. V shed 5 bases and J 5 bases; nucleotides not matched to a gene: 3. This CDR3 contains 13 residues. The germline gives CDR1 SNHLY, CDR2 FYNNEI. The sort gate was single viable CD3+CD4+CD8-CD45RO+ cells for memory CD4+ T cells. The specimen sequenced was memory CD4+ T cells from blood. V is TRBV2 and J is TRBJ2-1, with 7 bases aligning to TRBD2. This TCR came from an adult in good health and CMV-seropositive. The CDR3 reads CASSSGTHNEQFF. In DNA, the CDR3 is TGTGCCAGCAGTAGCGGGACCCACAATGAGCAGTTCTTC.